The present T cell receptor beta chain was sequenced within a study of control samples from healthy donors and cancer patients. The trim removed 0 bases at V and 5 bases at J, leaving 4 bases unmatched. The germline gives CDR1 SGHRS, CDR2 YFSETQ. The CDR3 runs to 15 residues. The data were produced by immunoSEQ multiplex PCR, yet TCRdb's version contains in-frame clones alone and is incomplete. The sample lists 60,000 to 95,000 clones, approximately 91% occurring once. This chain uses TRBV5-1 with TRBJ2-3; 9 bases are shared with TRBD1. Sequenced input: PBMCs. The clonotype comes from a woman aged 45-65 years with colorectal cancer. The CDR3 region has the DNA TGCGCCAGCAGCTTGGGAGGACAGGGGATAGATACGCAGTATTTT. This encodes CASSLGGQGIDTQYF.